Listed below are T cell receptor beta chains from one sample, sequenced in a study of blood T cell repertoires in COVID-19. Here immunoSEQ multiplex PCR was the method, and the copy in TCRdb shows in-frame clones only, minus some. The table lists about 160,000 clones, roughly 88% of them singletons. The sequencing input was peripheral blood. All receptors derive from a man older than 75 with COVID-19, enrolled during active disease. CDR3s include the opening cysteine and the closing phenylalanine or tryptophan. The D gene is left open where the match is weak. The size of a clone is reported for some rows only, either as once, few or many, or as a class for expanded clones.

>-|TRBD1|TRBJ1-2|TRBV27
TGTGCCAGCAGTGCCACGGGACAGGGGGCAAGGGGCTACACCTTC
CASSATGQGARGYTF
>many|TRBD1|TRBJ2-1|TRBV2
TGTGCCAGCAATTCTGGACAGGGGAGCAATGAGCAGTTCTTC
CASNSGQGSNEQFF
>few|TRBD1|TRBJ1-5|TRBV28
TGTGCCAGCACCAGAGGACAGGGCGATCAGCCCCAGCATTTT
CASTRGQGDQPQHF
>-|-|TRBJ1-5|TRBV5-1
TGCGCCAGCAGCTTCGGGGTAGGGCGACAGCCCCAGCATTTT
CASSFGVGRQPQHF
>-|TRBD2|TRBJ2-1|TRBV11-2
TGTGCCAGCAGCCCTTCGGGACTAGCGGGGGGGTACAATGAGCAGTTCTTC
CASSPSGLAGGYNEQFF
>-|TRBD1|TRBJ1-4|TRBV10-3
TGTGCCATCAGTGCGACAGGGACTAATGAAAAACTGTTTTTT
CAISATGTNEKLFF
>-|-|TRBJ2-7|TRBV5-4
TGTGCCAGCAGCTTGGAGGGGCAACCCTCCTACGAGCAGTACTTC
CASSLEGQPSYEQYF
>-|-|TRBJ1-5|TRBV4-2
TGTGCCAGCAGCCAAGGAGTAGGGGGAAGCAATCAGCCCCAGCATTTT
CASSQGVGGSNQPQHF
>-|TRBD1|TRBJ1-2|TRBV5-6
TGTGCCAGCACCCCGGGACAGGGATCTGGCTACACCTTC
CASTPGQGSGYTF
>-|TRBD1|TRBJ1-1|TRBV10-3
TGTGCCATCAGTGCAGGGGGAACTGAAGCTTTCTTT
CAISAGGTEAFF
>-|TRBD1|TRBJ2-5|TRBV7-6
TGTGCCAGCAGCTTAGGACAGGGGGCAGGAGAGACCCAGTACTTC
CASSLGQGAGETQYF
>-|-|TRBJ2-1|TRBV27
TGTGCCAGCAGCATCCGTCGGGGGGAGCAGTTCTTC
CASSIRRGEQFF
>-|-|TRBJ2-5|TRBV2
TGTGCCAGCACCAGGGCTCAAGAGACCCAGTACTTC
CASTRAQETQYF
>-|-|TRBJ1-5|TRBV4-1
TGCGCCAGCAGCCAAGATGTAGATCAGCCCCAGCATTTT
CASSQDVDQPQHF
>-|-|TRBJ1-1|TRBV2
TGTGCCAGCACTAAGGTGGACATCGGCACTGAAGCTTTCTTT
CASTKVDIGTEAFF
>-|TRBD1|TRBJ2-5|TRBV9
TGTGCCAGCAGTGCCCGTTGGGACAGGGGGCGGGAGACCCAGTACTTC
CASSARWDRGRETQYF
>-|-|TRBJ1-1|TRBV9
TGTGCCAGCAGCGAGGGGCAGGGGATGAACACTGAAGCTTTCTTT
CASSEGQGMNTEAFF
>-|TRBD2|TRBJ2-3|TRBV5-6
TGTGCCAGCAGCTTGGAAGGACTAGGCACAGATACGCAGTATTTT
CASSLEGLGTDTQYF
>-|TRBD1|TRBJ1-1|TRBV7-2
TGTGCCAGCAGCTTAGCGCGGGACAGGGAAGCTTTCTTT
CASSLARDREAFF
>-|-|TRBJ1-5|TRBV3-1/TRBV3-2
TGTGCCAGCAGCCGGGCCTACCAGCATACGCCCCAGCATTTT
CASSRAYQHTPQHF
>-|-|TRBJ1-6|TRBV11-3
TGTGCCAGCAGCTTAGATCGTTCATCAGTTAGCGATTCACCCCTCCACTTT
CASSLDRSSVSDSPLHF
>few|-|TRBJ1-1|TRBV19
TGTGCCAGTAGTATCAGGGAGAACACTGAAGCTTTCTTT
CASSIRENTEAFF
>-|-|TRBJ1-2|TRBV7-2
TGTGCCAGCAGCTACCTCGGTGGCTACACCTTC
CASSYLGGYTF
>-|TRBD1|TRBJ1-3|TRBV5-4
TGTGCCAGCAGCATCCAGGGGGCCTCTGGAAACACCATATATTTT
CASSIQGASGNTIYF
>-|TRBD1|TRBJ1-1|TRBV10-1
TGCGCCAGCAGTGAGTCGGGACAGATGAACACTGAAGCTTTCTTT
CASSESGQMNTEAFF
>-|-|TRBJ1-5|TRBV6-5
TGTGCCAGCGGAACAACTATATATCAGCCCCAGCATTTT
CASGTTIYQPQHF
>-|-|TRBJ2-1|TRBV5-4
TGTGCCAGCAGCGAGGCGGGGAATGAGCAGTTCTTC
CASSEAGNEQFF